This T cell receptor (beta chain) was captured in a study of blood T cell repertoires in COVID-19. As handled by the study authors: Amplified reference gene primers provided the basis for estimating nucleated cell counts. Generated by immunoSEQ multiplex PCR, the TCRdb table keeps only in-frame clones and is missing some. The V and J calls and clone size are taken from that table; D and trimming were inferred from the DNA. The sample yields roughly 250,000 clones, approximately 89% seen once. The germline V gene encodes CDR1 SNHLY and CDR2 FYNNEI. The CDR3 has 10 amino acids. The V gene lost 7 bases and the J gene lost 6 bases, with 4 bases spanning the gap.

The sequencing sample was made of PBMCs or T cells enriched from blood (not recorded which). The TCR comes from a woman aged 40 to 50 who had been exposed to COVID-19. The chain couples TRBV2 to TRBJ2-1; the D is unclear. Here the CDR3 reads CASKANEQFF. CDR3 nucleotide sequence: TGTGCCAGCAAAGCCAATGAGCAGTTCTTC.